The 26 T cell receptor beta chains below were found in one sample sequenced in a study of T cell responses to AZD1222 COVID-19 vaccine. Using immunoSEQ multiplex PCR, the repertoire was profiled, and TCRdb retains in-frame clones only, with some absent. The table lists about 100,000 clones, over 80% of them singletons, with over 7% in the top ten. Sequencing used peripheral blood, obtained 28 days after the second AZD1222 dose. These receptors came from an adult who received the AZD1222 COVID-19 vaccine.

This sequence joins TRBV5-1 and TRBJ2-2; 13 bases line up with TRBD2. With V trimmed by 4 bases and J by 6 bases, 3 bases remained unmatched. Germline V gene lookup returns CDR1 SGHRS and CDR2 YFSETQ. The CDR3 has 15 residues. The CDR3 is CASSGLAGAAGELFF. The CDR3 coding sequence is TGCGCCAGCAGCGGACTAGCGGGAGCGGCCGGGGAGCTGTTTTTT.

The chain carries TRBV7-6 and TRBJ2-7; TRBD1 matches 7 bases. V lost 5 bases to trimming and J lost 0 bases; unmatched junction nucleotides: 7. This CDR3 spans 15 amino acids. Germline-derived CDR1 and CDR2 are SGHVS and FNYEAQ. The CDR3, as DNA: TGTGCCAGCAGCGCGCAGGGGGTTAGCTCCTACGAGCAGTACTTC. Its translation is CASSAQGVSSYEQYF. Full variable domain (rest looked up from reference TRBV7-6 and TRBJ2-7): GAGVSQSPRYKVTKRGQDVALRCDPISGHVSLYWYRQALGQGPEFLTYFNYEAQQDKSGLPNDRFSAERPEGSISTLTIQRTEQRDSAMYRCASSAQGVSSYEQYFGPGTRLTVT.

The chain is built from TRBV16 and TRBJ2-4; no clear D gene. The germline gives CDR1 KGHSY, CDR2 FQNENV. The CDR3 is 14 amino acids. V lost 0 bases, J lost 9 bases, and 12 bases lay in between. CDR3 bases: TGTGCCAGCAGCCAATCGACCAGCCTGGGCATTCAGTACTTC. Its protein is CASSQSTSLGIQYF.

The V and J genes are TRBV5-4 and TRBJ2-1; the match to TRBD1 covers 7 bases. Trimming at V came to 0 bases and at J to 8 bases, leaving 8 bases not matched to a gene. From germline, CDR1 is SGHNT and CDR2 YYREEE (reference sequence). The CDR3 sequence is 15 residues long. The DNA for the CDR3 is TGTGCCAGCAGCTTGGTGACAGGGAGCTTCGATGAGCAGTTCTTC. This gives the protein CASSLVTGSFDEQFF.

V gene TRBV7-2 combines with J gene TRBJ1-5; 8 positions agree with TRBD1. This CDR3 spans 14 amino acids. The V gene's germline CDR1 is SGHTA and CDR2 FQGNSA. V dropped 3 bases and J dropped 8; count of bases not matched to a gene: 6. This CDR3 is CASSFSGGEEPQHF. The CDR3 nucleotides read TGTGCCAGCAGCTTTTCAGGGGGCGAAGAGCCCCAGCATTTT.

The rearrangement joins TRBV2 to TRBJ1-1; 9 bases map to TRBD1. Unmatched junction bases numbered 9, after V lost 7 bases and J lost 3 bases. The CDR3 extends over 15 amino acids. Germline V gene lookup returns CDR1 SNHLY and CDR2 FYNNEI. The CDR3 nucleotides are TGTGCCAGCATCTGGGGGACAGGGCGGGACACTGAAGCTTTCTTT. Its protein product is CASIWGTGRDTEAFF.

The CDR3 loop reads CASSPRTGSSGNTIYF. CDR3 nucleotide sequence: TGTGCCAGCAGTCCCCGGACAGGGAGCTCTGGAAACACCATATATTTT. V is TRBV27 and J is TRBJ1-3; 8 nucleotides line up with TRBD1. Germline loops: CDR1 MNHEY, CDR2 SMNVEV (reference sequence). The V segment lost 5 bases and the J segment 0 bases; nucleotides outside the gene matches: 6. The CDR3 contains 16 residues.

The V call is TRBV7-2, the J call TRBJ1-2; D remains ambiguous. Trimming removed 1 base from V and 4 bases from J, with 16 bases in between. CDR1 and CDR2 (germline): SGHTA, FQGNSA. The CDR3 loop spans 16 amino acids. For the CDR3, the DNA is TGTGCCAGCAGCTTAGGGTCGGGAACTAGTCGCTATGGCTACACCTTC. Translating gives CASSLGSGTSRYGYTF.

V and J are TRBV5-5 and TRBJ2-1, with 7 nucleotides matching TRBD2. The germline CDR1 and CDR2 sequences are SGHKS and YYEKEE (reference sequence). The CDR3 covers 16 residues. V was clipped by 4 bases and J by 0 bases; unmatched bases: 7. CDR3 DNA sequence: TGTGCCAGCAGCCCGGCGGGGGTAAGCTCCTACAATGAGCAGTTCTTC. Its translation is CASSPAGVSSYNEQFF.

V gene TRBV4-1 combines with J gene TRBJ2-7; a weak D match, TRBD2 (5 bases). CDR3 length: 16 amino acids. CDR1 and CDR2 from the germline V gene are MGHRA and YSYEKL. Trimming cost V 4 bases and J 0 bases, with 16 bases left between them. The CDR3 loop is CASSRGILDSSYEQYF. CDR3 coding DNA: TGCGCCAGCAGCCGAGGAATCTTGGACTCCTCCTACGAGCAGTACTTC.

The chain employs TRBV19 and TRBJ2-1; 7 bases fit TRBD2. The germline V gene encodes CDR1 LNHDA and CDR2 SQIVND (reference sequence). This CDR3 is built from 16 residues. The V and J ends lost 3 bases and 2 bases, in that order; junction bases with no gene match: 7. The CDR3 loop reads CASSISGTIPYNEQFF. The CDR3 region has the DNA TGTGCCAGTAGTATCTCGGGGACTATACCCTACAATGAGCAGTTCTTC.

The CDR3 reads CASSLSGPDSSGNTIYF. As DNA, the CDR3 is TGTGCCAGCAGCTTGTCTGGGCCCGATAGCTCTGGAAACACCATATATTTT. This sequence joins TRBV7-9 and TRBJ1-3, with D hard to call. The CDR3 loop spans 17 amino acids. The germline gives CDR1 SEHNR, CDR2 FQNEAQ (reference sequence). With 3 bases removed from V and 0 bases from J, the gap between germline ends came to 15 bases.

V gene TRBV5-1 combines with J gene TRBJ2-1; TRBD2 is a possible D gene (7 bases). The germline V and J ends were trimmed by 4 bases and 2 bases, with 16 bases remaining between them. Germline V CDR1 and CDR2: SGHRS, YFSETQ. CDR3 length equals 16 residues. The CDR3 nucleotides are TGCGCCAGCAGCGAGGGGGGCGGGGGACCCTACAATGAGCAGTTCTTC. It encodes CASSEGGGGPYNEQFF.

This chain connects TRBV7-2 to TRBJ1-5; D may be TRBD1 (6 bases). V lost 0 bases to trimming and J lost 5 bases, with 11 bases between them. From germline, CDR1 is SGHTA and CDR2 FQGNSA. The CDR3 is made up of 15 amino acids. The CDR3 DNA sequence: TGTGCCAGCAGCTTAGCGGGGGCGTATCATCAGCCCCAGCATTTT. This codes for CASSLAGAYHQPQHF.

This clone came up once. This chain links TRBV11-2 with TRBJ1-2; D ambiguous. Trimming left V 4 bases short and J 1 base short, with 13 bases between. The CDR3 runs to 15 residues. Per germline, CDR1 SGHAT and CDR2 FQNNGV. CDR3 loop: CASSSPGGLNYGYTF. The CDR3 nucleotides read TGTGCCAGCAGCTCCCCCGGCGGCCTTAACTATGGCTACACCTTC.

This clone was detected a few times. This chain connects TRBV5-1 to TRBJ1-1, with 9 bases that match TRBD1. Trimming cost V 4 bases and J 1 base; bases outside gene matches: 8. The CDR3 has 16 amino acids. Germline values: CDR1 SGHRS, CDR2 YFSETQ. The CDR3 bases are TGCGCCAGCAGCCTAGGGACAGGGACCGGGAACACTGAAGCTTTCTTT. It translates to CASSLGTGTGNTEAFF.

The rearrangement links TRBV3-1 (or the pseudogene TRBV3-2) to TRBJ1-5; maybe TRBD1 (6 bases). The CDR3 is made up of 16 amino acids. V was pared by 3 bases and J by 8 bases, with 20 bases between. From germline, CDR1 is LGHDT and CDR2 YNNKEL (reference sequence). CDR3 in amino acids: CASSQLGGPEGEPQHF. CDR3 bases: TGTGCCAGCAGCCAGCTAGGGGGGCCGGAGGGTGAGCCCCAGCATTTT.

J is TRBJ1-1 and V is TRBV6-2 or TRBV6-3, with a possible D match to TRBD1 (5 bases). Germline CDR1 MNHEY, CDR2 SVGEGT. The CDR3 runs to 14 residues. Trimming left V 0 bases short and J 6 bases short, with 11 bases between. The CDR3 coding sequence is TGTGCCAGCAGTTACTCGGGGGTAACCCCTGAAGCTTTCTTT. It yields the protein CASSYSGVTPEAFF.

This clone is medium-sized in the sample. This sequence joins TRBV11-2 and TRBJ2-3, with TRBD2 identical over 9 bases. The germline CDR1 and CDR2 sequences are SGHAT and FQNNGV. With 0 bases clipped from V and 5 bases from J, the junction kept 18 bases outside the gene matches. This CDR3 has 20 residues. CDR3 sequence reads: CASSLDYPRLAVTREDTQYF. CDR3 bases: TGTGCCAGCAGCTTAGATTACCCGAGACTAGCGGTTACAAGGGAAGATACGCAGTATTTT.

The rearrangement joins TRBV3-1 (or the pseudogene TRBV3-2) to TRBJ1-2; D perhaps matches TRBD1 (5 bases). The CDR3 contains 15 residues. V lost 3 bases and J 7 bases, leaving 18 bases between the germline ends. The germline V gene encodes CDR1 LGHDT and CDR2 YNNKEL (reference sequence). In DNA form, the CDR3 reads TGTGCCAGCAGCCACCGGGACTTAGGGCGGGTTGGCTACACCTTC. This translates into CASSHRDLGRVGYTF.

The chain joins TRBV6-5 to TRBJ1-6; 7 bases match TRBD1. Looked up from germline, CDR1 is MNHEY and CDR2 is SVGAGI. The ends lost 2 bases at V and 9 bases at J; junction bases unmatched: 1. This CDR3 region has 13 residues. The CDR3, as DNA: TGTGCCAGCAGTTACCAGGGGGGTTCACCCCTCCACTTT. Amino acids: CASSYQGGSPLHF.

V is TRBV5-1 and J is TRBJ1-5; TRBD1 agrees at 8 bases. Germline CDR1 reads SGHRS; CDR2 reads YFSETQ. J lost 6 bases, V lost 4 bases, and 9 bases had no gene match. The CDR3 length is 15 residues. CDR3 in DNA: TGCGCCAGCAGCCTCGAGGGACAGGATTTTCAGCCCCAGCATTTT. Amino acids: CASSLEGQDFQPQHF. Full variable domain (outside the CDR3, taken from reference TRBV5-1 and TRBJ1-5): KAGVTQTPRYLIKTRGQQVTLSCSPISGHRSVSWYQQTPGQGLQFLFEYFSETQRNKGNFPGRFSGRQFSNSRSEMNVSTLELGDSALYLCASSLEGQDFQPQHFGDGTRLSIL.

The chain has TRBV5-1 and TRBJ2-7; no definite D call. The CDR3 has 12 residues. V was trimmed by 4 bases and J by 3 bases, leaving 8 bases between them. The V gene's germline CDR1 is SGHRS and CDR2 YFSETQ. CDR3 sequence reads: CASSEYGYEQYF. DNA of the CDR3: TGCGCCAGCAGCGAATACGGCTACGAGCAGTACTTC.

This clone was seen a single time. The chain employs TRBV11-2 and TRBJ1-4; D call uncertain. The V end lost 3 bases, the J end lost 7 bases, and 6 bases lay between the germline ends. The CDR3 spans 12 residues. Germline-derived CDR1 and CDR2 are SGHAT and FQNNGV. CDR3 DNA sequence: TGTGCCAGCAGCTTTTATGGTGAAAAACTGTTTTTT. Its protein product is CASSFYGEKLFF. Full variable domain (rest looked up from reference TRBV11-2 and TRBJ1-4): EAGVAQSPRYKIIEKRQSVAFWCNPISGHATLYWYQQILGQGPKLLIQFQNNGVVDDSQLPKDRFSAERLKGVDSTLKIQPAKLEDSAVYLCASSFYGEKLFFGSGTQLSVL.

This chain links TRBV4-2 with TRBJ2-3, with 9 bases fitting TRBD2. V shed 0 bases and J 1 base; nucleotides not matched to a gene: 5. Germline CDR1 and CDR2: LGHNA and YNFKEQ. The CDR3 totals 17 residues. The CDR3 here is CASSQEIKRGGTDTQYF. CDR3 in DNA: TGTGCCAGCAGCCAAGAAATCAAGCGGGGGGGCACAGATACGCAGTATTTT.

CDR3 sequence reads: CAISESMQGSYEQYF. CDR3 DNA sequence: TGTGCCATCAGTGAGTCAATGCAGGGCTCCTACGAGCAGTACTTC. The V and J genes are TRBV10-3 and TRBJ2-7; perhaps TRBD1 as D (5 bases). CDR3 length: 15 residues. Germline V lookup: CDR1 ENHRY, CDR2 SYGVKD. The V and J ends lost 0 bases and 0 bases respectively, with 9 bases between them.